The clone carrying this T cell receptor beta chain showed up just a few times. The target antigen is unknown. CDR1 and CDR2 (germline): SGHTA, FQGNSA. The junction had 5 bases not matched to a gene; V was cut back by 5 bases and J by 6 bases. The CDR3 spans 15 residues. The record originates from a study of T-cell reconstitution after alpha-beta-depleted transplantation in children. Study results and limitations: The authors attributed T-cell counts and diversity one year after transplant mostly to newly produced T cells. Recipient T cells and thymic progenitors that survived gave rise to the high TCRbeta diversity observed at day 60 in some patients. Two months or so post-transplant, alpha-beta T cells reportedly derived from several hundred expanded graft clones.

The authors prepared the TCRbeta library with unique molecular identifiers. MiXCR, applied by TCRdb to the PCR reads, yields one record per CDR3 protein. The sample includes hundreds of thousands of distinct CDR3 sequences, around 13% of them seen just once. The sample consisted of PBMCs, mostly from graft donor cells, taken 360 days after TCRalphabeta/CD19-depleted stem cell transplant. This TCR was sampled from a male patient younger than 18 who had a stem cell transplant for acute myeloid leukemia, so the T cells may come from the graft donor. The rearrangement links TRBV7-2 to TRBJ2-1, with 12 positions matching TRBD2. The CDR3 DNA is TGTGCCAGCAGCATTGGACTAGCGGGGCCCAATGAGCAGTTCTTC. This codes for CASSIGLAGPNEQFF.